The clone carrying this TCR beta chain was observed a handful of times. The antigen is undetermined. A read error may account for a junction end that differs from germline. CDR1 and CDR2 from the germline V gene are LGHDT and YNNKEL (reference sequence). The CDR3 is made up of 17 amino acids. These data are taken from a study of CD8 T cells in ankylosing spondylitis. Findings of the study overall: A number of the motif variants had already been described in reactive arthritis synovial fluid and blood. Within ankylosing spondylitis blood, a TCR beta motif made up of roughly eight highly homologous variants appeared to be characteristic.

By quantitative 5'-RACE with molecular barcodes, the TCR beta libraries were made. TCRdb passed the 5' RACE reads through MiXCR, listing each CDR3 protein once. The sample lists about 39,000 distinct CDR3 sequences, around 10% seen once, with more than 15% in the top ten. The TCR was taken from a male donor with ankylosing spondylitis or in good health (not recorded which). J is TRBJ2-7 and V is TRBV3-1; 12 nucleotides agree with TRBD1. The sample consisted of blood, either unsorted or a sorted T cell fraction (not recorded which). Here the CDR3 reads CACSQGPWGQGAYEQYF. In DNA form, the CDR3 reads TGTGCCTGCAGCCAAGGCCCATGGGGACAGGGGGCTTACGAGCAGTACTTC.